This T cell receptor (beta chain) derives from a study of human T cells and chemical hapten exposure. In the study overall: Skin on the upper inner arm, approximately 2 cm by approximately 2 cm in size, was sensitized with 2% DPC. Points from the study as a whole: In comparison with controls, expanded TCRs gave rise to a significantly larger number of large CDR3 similarity clusters. DPC sensitization left the count of TCRs above 1 in 1000 unchanged.

This clonotype was detected only a few times. Its antigen is unidentified. Time point defined: patch test 2, 6 weeks after DPC sensitization. Treatment denoted: therapeutic diphenylcyclopropenone sensitization with weekly scalp DPC. Researchers sampled blood before each patch test went on. TCRdb recomputed calls from the RACE reads with MiXCR, one row per CDR3 protein. The table records 80,000 to 95,000 distinct CDR3 sequences, 11% of them present only once. This CDR3 comprises 16 residues. V was shortened by 5 bases and J by 1 base, with 14 bases between the two germline ends. Germline CDR1 SEHNR, CDR2 FQNEAQ (reference sequence).

The receptor was isolated from a man aged 40-49 years with alopecia areata. Some clones in this sample may be carry-over from other donors' samples. Sequenced here: whole blood, sampled in connection with sensitization to the hapten diphenylcyclopropenone (DPC). This chain uses TRBV7-9 with TRBJ2-2; the D is unclear. The DNA for the CDR3 is TGTGCCAGCAGCAGGATAGCAACCCGGAACACCGGGGAGCTGTTTTTT. It is translated as CASSRIATRNTGELFF. The variable domain in full, with the rest retrieved from reference TRBV7-9 and TRBJ2-2, is DTGVSQNPRHKITKRGQNVTFRCDPISEHNRLYWYRQTLGQGPEFLTYFQNEAQLEKSRLLSDRFSAERPKGSFSTLEIQRTEQGDSAMYLCASSRIATRNTGELFFGEGSRLTVL.